The following is a TCR beta chain sequence with its context. From germline, CDR1 is MNHEY and CDR2 SMNVEV (reference sequence). The CDR3 is 14 residues long. The V and J ends lost 8 bases and 6 bases respectively, with 17 bases between them. This sample was taken from a study of somatic mutations in cytotoxic T cells in rheumatoid arthritis. Study-level information: Patient blood (about 30 ml EDTA) was collected right after diagnosis, preceding any treatment.

Original methodology: Patient CD8+ clones larger than 1% rarely matched published virus-specific TCRB sequences. Profiling relied on immunoSEQ multiplex PCR, and the TCRdb table lists in-frame clones only, not all of them. V and J calls and clone size come straight from that table; D and trimming were deduced from the DNA. This sample has 15,000 or so clones, with 77% found just once. The rearrangement joins TRBV27 to TRBJ2-1, with a possible D match to TRBD2 (6 bases). The sample consisted of CD8+ T cells sorted from blood. This sequence was found in an adult with rheumatoid arthritis. The CDR3 DNA reads as TGTGCCAGCGTCAAAGAGACTAGTGGCAATGAGCAGTTCTTC. Translated, it gives CASVKETSGNEQFF.